The rows below give T cell receptor beta chains drawn from one sample of a study of T cell repertoires in cytomegalovirus infection. TCRdb itself ran the reads through MiXCR, one entry per CDR3 protein. The sample has tens of thousands of distinct CDR3 sequences; roughly half are singletons. Which antigens these TCRs recognize remains unknown. This sample comprised CD8+ T cells from cultured PBMCs, obtained from culture after CMV antigen stimulation. All receptors derive from a human donor in good health (CMV status not recorded). Some clones in this sample may be carry-over from other donors' samples. The CDR3 runs from the conserved cysteine through the conserved F or W. Each record gives: V gene, J gene, clone size, D gene, CDR3 protein, CDR3 DNA. D genes are given only for firm matches. The listing skips clone size in some rows; elsewhere it reads once, few, many or a size class.

v_call: TRBV2
j_call: TRBJ2-1
clone_size: many
d_call: NA
cdr3_aa: CATSTWATEQFF
cdr3_nt: TGTGCCACTTCCACCTGGGCGACTGAGCAGTTCTTC

v_call: TRBV27
j_call: TRBJ1-1
clone_size: NA
d_call: NA
cdr3_aa: CASSLIAPMNTEAFF
cdr3_nt: TGTGCCAGCAGTCTCATCGCCCCGATGAACACTGAAGCTTTCTTT

v_call: TRBV5-4
j_call: TRBJ1-1
clone_size: NA
d_call: NA
cdr3_aa: CASSLGLEAFF
cdr3_nt: TGTGCCAGCAGCTTGGGACTTGAAGCTTTCTTT

v_call: TRBV7-9
j_call: TRBJ2-1
clone_size: few
d_call: TRBD2
cdr3_aa: CASSSPTSGATQKQFF
cdr3_nt: TGTGCCAGCAGCTCACCTACTAGCGGGGCCACCCAAAAGCAGTTCTTC

v_call: TRBV4-2
j_call: TRBJ1-3
clone_size: few
d_call: NA
cdr3_aa: CASSQDDWRSGNTIYF
cdr3_nt: TGTGCCAGCAGCCAAGATGACTGGCGCTCTGGAAACACCATATATTTT

v_call: TRBV29-1
j_call: TRBJ1-1
clone_size: NA
d_call: NA
cdr3_aa: CSVGSGRVTEAFF
cdr3_nt: TGCAGCGTTGGGTCAGGCAGGGTGACTGAAGCTTTCTTT

v_call: TRBV20-1
j_call: TRBJ2-5
clone_size: NA
d_call: NA
cdr3_aa: CSAREANQETQYF
cdr3_nt: TGCAGTGCTAGAGAGGCAAACCAAGAGACCCAGTACTTC

v_call: TRBV6-1
j_call: TRBJ2-5
clone_size: NA
d_call: TRBD2
cdr3_aa: CASSSRTSGGF
cdr3_nt: TGTGCCAGCAGTTCCCGGACTAGCGGGGGCTTC

v_call: TRBV27
j_call: TRBJ1-6
clone_size: NA
d_call: TRBD1
cdr3_aa: CASQGGPYNSPLHF
cdr3_nt: TGTGCCAGTCAGGGGGGACCATATAATTCACCCCTCCACTTT

v_call: TRBV6-5
j_call: TRBJ1-1
clone_size: NA
d_call: NA
cdr3_aa: CASRPGKNTEAFF
cdr3_nt: TGTGCCAGCAGGCCGGGAAAGAACACTGAAGCTTTCTTT

v_call: TRBV28
j_call: TRBJ1-1
clone_size: NA
d_call: TRBD1
cdr3_aa: CAHTTKTGVKTEAFF
cdr3_nt: TGTGCCCATACAACAAAAACAGGGGTGAAAACTGAAGCTTTCTTT

v_call: TRBV7-9
j_call: TRBJ2-1
clone_size: NA
d_call: NA
cdr3_aa: CASSLKSAEQFF
cdr3_nt: TGTGCCAGCAGCCTGAAGTCGGCAGAGCAGTTCTTC

v_call: TRBV6-1
j_call: TRBJ1-5
clone_size: NA
d_call: TRBD1
cdr3_aa: CASSPGQRGASNQPQHF
cdr3_nt: TGTGCCAGCAGTCCGGGACAGCGAGGAGCGAGCAATCAGCCCCAGCATTTT

v_call: TRBV25-1
j_call: TRBJ1-4
clone_size: few
d_call: TRBD1
cdr3_aa: CASTTGIEKLFF
cdr3_nt: TGTGCCAGCACGACAGGGATCGAAAAACTGTTTTTT

v_call: TRBV19
j_call: TRBJ2-2
clone_size: NA
d_call: TRBD2
cdr3_aa: CASTEGLRWSTGELFF
cdr3_nt: TGTGCCAGTACCGAGGGACTAAGGTGGAGCACCGGGGAGCTGTTTTTT

v_call: TRBV14
j_call: TRBJ2-7
clone_size: NA
d_call: TRBD1
cdr3_aa: CASSKTLRTGTTYEQYF
cdr3_nt: TGTGCCAGCAGCAAGACCCTAAGGACAGGAACTACCTACGAGCAGTACTTC

v_call: TRBV11-2
j_call: TRBJ2-7
clone_size: NA
d_call: TRBD1
cdr3_aa: CASSLVGTGLYEQYF
cdr3_nt: TGTGCCAGCAGCTTAGTAGGGACAGGTCTCTACGAGCAGTACTTC

v_call: TRBV7-3
j_call: TRBJ1-2
clone_size: NA
d_call: NA
cdr3_aa: CASSGTGPYGYTF
cdr3_nt: TGTGCCAGCAGCGGTACAGGGCCCTATGGCTACACCTTC

v_call: TRBV2
j_call: TRBJ2-5
clone_size: NA
d_call: NA
cdr3_aa: CASRKRDEKETQYF
cdr3_nt: TGTGCCAGCAGGAAAAGGGACGAAAAAGAGACCCAGTACTTC

v_call: TRBV7-8
j_call: TRBJ1-1
clone_size: NA
d_call: NA
cdr3_aa: CASSLAQGQGTEAFF
cdr3_nt: TGTGCCAGCAGCTTAGCGCAAGGGCAAGGCACTGAAGCTTTCTTT

v_call: TRBV10-3
j_call: TRBJ1-1
clone_size: NA
d_call: NA
cdr3_aa: CAINSGDGTEAFF
cdr3_nt: TGTGCCATCAATTCAGGGGATGGCACTGAAGCTTTCTTT

v_call: TRBV4-1
j_call: TRBJ1-1
clone_size: NA
d_call: NA
cdr3_aa: CASSQRGDTEAFF
cdr3_nt: TGCGCCAGCAGCCAGAGGGGGGACACTGAAGCTTTCTTT

v_call: TRBV5-6
j_call: TRBJ1-6
clone_size: NA
d_call: TRBD1
cdr3_aa: CASSLGTGGNSPLHF
cdr3_nt: TGTGCCAGCAGCTTGGGGACAGGGGGGAATTCACCCCTCCACTTT

v_call: TRBV7-6
j_call: TRBJ2-2
clone_size: NA
d_call: TRBD2
cdr3_aa: CASSLAHLRGGTGELFF
cdr3_nt: TGTGCCAGCAGCTTAGCGCACCTGCGGGGGGGCACCGGGGAGCTGTTTTTT

v_call: TRBV7-2
j_call: TRBJ2-5
clone_size: NA
d_call: NA
cdr3_aa: CAWTGRITQETQYF
cdr3_nt: TGTGCCTGGACGGGCAGGATCACCCAAGAGACCCAGTACTTC

v_call: TRBV28
j_call: TRBJ2-3
clone_size: NA
d_call: NA
cdr3_aa: CASSLLSLSGAGTDTQYF
cdr3_nt: TGTGCCAGCAGTTTATTGTCCCTCTCGGGGGCCGGCACAGATACGCAGTATTTT

v_call: TRBV27
j_call: TRBJ1-5
clone_size: few
d_call: NA
cdr3_aa: CASSLWRGQPQHF
cdr3_nt: TGTGCCAGCAGTTTATGGAGGGGTCAGCCCCAGCATTTT

v_call: TRBV28
j_call: TRBJ2-1
clone_size: NA
d_call: TRBD2
cdr3_aa: CASSLIGRAGNEQFF
cdr3_nt: TGTGCCAGCAGTTTAATCGGGAGGGCCGGAAATGAGCAGTTCTTC

v_call: TRBV28
j_call: TRBJ2-2
clone_size: NA
d_call: NA
cdr3_aa: CAGRRGTGELFF
cdr3_nt: TGTGCCGGGAGGAGGGGCACCGGGGAGCTGTTTTTT

v_call: TRBV27
j_call: TRBJ1-6
clone_size: NA
d_call: NA
cdr3_aa: CASSFYRSSYNSPLHF
cdr3_nt: TGTGCCAGCAGTTTTTACAGGAGCTCCTATAATTCACCCCTCCACTTT

v_call: TRBV7-6
j_call: TRBJ2-5
clone_size: NA
d_call: TRBD1
cdr3_aa: CASSRDRGESETQYF
cdr3_nt: TGTGCTAGCAGCCGGGACAGGGGGGAGTCGGAGACCCAGTACTTC

v_call: TRBV7-3
j_call: TRBJ2-1
clone_size: NA
d_call: TRBD2
cdr3_aa: CASSLYAGGYNEQFF
cdr3_nt: TGTGCCAGCAGCTTATACGCGGGAGGGTACAATGAGCAGTTCTTC

v_call: TRBV6-8
j_call: TRBJ2-3
clone_size: few
d_call: NA
cdr3_aa: CASSYDRFSTDTQYF
cdr3_nt: TGTGCCAGCAGTTACGACAGGTTTAGCACAGATACGCAGTATTTT

v_call: TRBV10-3
j_call: TRBJ1-1
clone_size: NA
d_call: TRBD1
cdr3_aa: CAISDRTGRYTEAFF
cdr3_nt: TGTGCCATCAGTGATAGGACAGGGCGGTACACTGAAGCTTTCTTT

v_call: TRBV6-1
j_call: TRBJ2-3
clone_size: NA
d_call: NA
cdr3_aa: CASSENGVTDTQYF
cdr3_nt: TGTGCCAGCAGTGAGAACGGGGTCACAGATACGCAGTATTTT